Shown below are 6 T cell receptor beta chains from a single sample sequenced in a study of regulatory T cells in long-lasting Graves disease. CDR3 regions were amplified by Arm-PCR using iRepertoire HTBI primers to build TCR beta libraries. TCRdb passed the multiplex PCR reads through MiXCR, listing each CDR3 protein once. In the table there are approximately 400,000 distinct CDR3 sequences, 15% of which are singletons. Time point given: newly diagnosed GD, antithyroid drugs for less than 3 months. RNA extracted from PBMCs served as the sequencing template. The data also belong to a second study, concerning T cells in Graves' hyperthyroidism and ophthalmopathy.

The material was peripheral blood mononuclear cells (PBMCs), obtained at new diagnosis, from a patient treated with antithyroid drugs. These receptors all come from a woman between 40 and 50 years old with Graves disease.

The CDR3 spells CASSMLADHYNEQFF. CDR3 DNA: TGTGCCAGTAGTATGCTAGCGGACCACTACAATGAGCAGTTCTTC. This chain uses TRBV19 with TRBJ2-1; 7 nucleotides line up with TRBD2. Germline values: CDR1 LNHDA, CDR2 SQIVND (reference sequence). There are 15 residues in the CDR3. The junction had 5 bases not matched to a gene; V was cut back by 3 bases and J by 3 bases.

This clonotype occurred many times. V and J are TRBV6-2 or TRBV6-3 and TRBJ2-3; 9 positions match TRBD2. The CDR3 loop spans 16 amino acids. With 2 bases clipped from V and 2 bases from J, the junction kept 5 bases outside the gene matches. Germline V gene lookup returns CDR1 MNHEY and CDR2 SVGEGT. The CDR3 loop is CASSYELAGTTDTQYF. CDR3 bases: TGTGCCAGCAGTTACGAGCTAGCGGGAACCACAGATACGCAGTATTTT.

The chain joins TRBV20-1 to TRBJ2-1; D could derive from TRBD1 or TRBD2 (5 bases each). V gave up 5 bases and J gave up 7 bases, with 12 bases separating them. The germline V gene encodes CDR1 DFQATT and CDR2 SNEGSKA (reference sequence). The CDR3 has 12 amino acids. The CDR3 DNA follows: TGCAGTGCTCCGGGACCGAGGAATGAGCAGTTCTTC. Protein product: CSAPGPRNEQFF.

This clonotype was seen more than once but under ten times. The rearrangement uses TRBV19 and TRBJ1-2; no clear D. In germline, CDR1 is LNHDA, CDR2 SQIVND (reference sequence). The V end was cut by 3 bases, the J end by 1 base, with 9 bases between. The CDR3 totals 14 residues. The CDR3 DNA reads TGTGCCAGTAGTATTGCAGACTATAACTATGGCTACACCTTC. Translation: CASSIADYNYGYTF.

This clonotype was seen at least ten times. The rearrangement uses TRBV18 and TRBJ2-2, with 7 bases fitting TRBD1. Looked up from germline, CDR1 is KGHSH and CDR2 is LQKENI. This CDR3 has 15 amino acids. V trimming: 2 bases; J trimming: 6 bases; junction bases outside the gene matches: 6. The CDR3 spells CASSPRGLTAGELFF. The CDR3 DNA follows: TGTGCCAGCTCACCAAGGGGGCTGACCGCCGGGGAGCTGTTTTTT. Drawing the rest from reference TRBV18 and TRBJ2-2, the complete variable domain is NAGVMQNPRHLVRRRGQEARLRCSPMKGHSHVYWYRQLPEEGLKFMVYLQKENIIDESGMPKERFSAEFPKEGPSILRIQQVVRGDSAAYFCASSPRGLTAGELFFGEGSRLTVL.

The chain carries TRBV5-8 and TRBJ1-2, with D maybe TRBD1 (6 bases). This CDR3 has 16 amino acids. The germline V gene has CDR1 SGHTS and CDR2 YDEGEE. V was shortened by 4 bases and J by 3 bases, with 19 bases between the two germline ends. CDR3 bases: TGTGCCAGCAGCCCGGGACACCTTGCACCATACTATGGCTACACCTTC. Translating gives CASSPGHLAPYYGYTF.